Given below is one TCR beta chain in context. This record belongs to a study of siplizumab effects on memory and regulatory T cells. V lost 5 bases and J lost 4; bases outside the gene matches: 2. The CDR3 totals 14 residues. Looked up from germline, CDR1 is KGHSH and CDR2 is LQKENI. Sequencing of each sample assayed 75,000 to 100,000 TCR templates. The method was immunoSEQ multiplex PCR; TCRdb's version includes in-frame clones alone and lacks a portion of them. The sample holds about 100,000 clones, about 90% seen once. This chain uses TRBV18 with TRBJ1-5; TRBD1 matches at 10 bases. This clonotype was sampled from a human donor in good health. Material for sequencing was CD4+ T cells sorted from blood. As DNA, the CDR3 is TGTGCCAGCTCAGGACAGGGGGGGAATCAGCCCCAGCATTTT. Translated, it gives CASSGQGGNQPQHF.